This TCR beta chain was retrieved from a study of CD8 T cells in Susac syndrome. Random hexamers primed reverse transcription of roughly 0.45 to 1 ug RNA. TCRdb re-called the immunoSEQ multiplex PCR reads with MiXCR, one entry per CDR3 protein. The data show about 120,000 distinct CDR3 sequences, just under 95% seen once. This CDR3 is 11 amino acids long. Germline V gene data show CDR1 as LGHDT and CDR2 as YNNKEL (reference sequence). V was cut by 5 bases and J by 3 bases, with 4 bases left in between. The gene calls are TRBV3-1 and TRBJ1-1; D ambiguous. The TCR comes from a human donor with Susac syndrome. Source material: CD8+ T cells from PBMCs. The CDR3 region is CASSAHTEAFF. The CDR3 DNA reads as TGTGCCAGCAGCGCCCACACTGAAGCTTTCTTT. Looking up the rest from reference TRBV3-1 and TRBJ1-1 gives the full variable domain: DTAVSQTPKYLVTQMGNDKSIKCEQNLGHDTMYWYKQDSKKFLKIMFSYNNKELIINETVPNRFSPKSPDKAHLNLHINSLELGDSAVYFCASSAHTEAFFGQGTRLTVV.